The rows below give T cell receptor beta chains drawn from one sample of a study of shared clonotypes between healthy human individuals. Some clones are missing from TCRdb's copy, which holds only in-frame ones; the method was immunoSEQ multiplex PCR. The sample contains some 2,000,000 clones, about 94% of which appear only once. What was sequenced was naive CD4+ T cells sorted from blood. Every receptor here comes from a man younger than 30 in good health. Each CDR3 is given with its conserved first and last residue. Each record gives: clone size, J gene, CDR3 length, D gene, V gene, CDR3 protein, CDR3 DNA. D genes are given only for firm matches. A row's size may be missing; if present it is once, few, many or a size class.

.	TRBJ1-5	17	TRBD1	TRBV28	CASSLPYDRGRNQPQHF	TGTGCCAGCAGTCTACCCTACGACAGGGGTCGCAATCAGCCCCAGCATTTT
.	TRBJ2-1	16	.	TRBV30	CAWSIRGASSYNEQFF	TGTGCCTGGAGTATCCGGGGGGCCAGCTCCTACAATGAGCAGTTCTTC
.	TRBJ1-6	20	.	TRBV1	CTSSLSSSRLVGSYNSPLHF	TGCACCAGCAGCCTAAGCTCGAGTCGCCTGGTAGGCTCCTATAATTCACCCCTCCACTTT
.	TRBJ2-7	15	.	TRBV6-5	CASSRYGDRSYEQYF	TGTGCCAGCAGTCGTTACGGTGACAGATCCTACGAGCAGTACTTC
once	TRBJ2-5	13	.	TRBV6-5	CASSWRNQETQYF	TGTGCCAGCAGTTGGCGGAACCAAGAGACCCAGTACTTC
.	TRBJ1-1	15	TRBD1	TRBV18	CASSQQTGAWTEAFF	TGTGCCAGCTCACAACAGACAGGGGCGTGGACTGAAGCTTTCTTT
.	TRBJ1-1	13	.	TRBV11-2	CASSLVREAEAFF	TGTGCCAGCAGCTTAGTGCGGGAAGCTGAAGCTTTCTTT
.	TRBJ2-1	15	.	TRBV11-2	CASSLGSGWGLEQFF	TGTGCCAGCAGCTTAGGATCTGGCTGGGGCCTTGAGCAGTTCTTC
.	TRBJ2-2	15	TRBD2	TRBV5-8	CASHYGTSGAGELFF	TGTGCCAGCCACTACGGGACTAGCGGGGCCGGGGAGCTGTTTTTT
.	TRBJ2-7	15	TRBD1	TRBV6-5	CASSRRARQGYEQYF	TGTGCCAGCAGTCGCCGGGCGCGACAGGGGTACGAGCAGTACTTC
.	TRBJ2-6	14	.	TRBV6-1	CASRGETGANVLTF	TGTGCCAGCAGGGGGGAAACTGGGGCCAACGTCCTGACTTTC
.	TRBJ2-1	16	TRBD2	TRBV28	CASTRASGGGYNEQFF	TGTGCCAGCACTCGGGCTTCGGGGGGAGGCTACAATGAGCAGTTCTTC
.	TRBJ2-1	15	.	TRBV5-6	CASSFADRTYNEQFF	TGTGCCAGCAGCTTTGCCGACAGGACCTACAATGAGCAGTTCTTC
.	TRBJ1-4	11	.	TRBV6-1	CASSEGEKLFF	TGTGCCAGCAGTGAGGGCGAAAAACTGTTTTTT
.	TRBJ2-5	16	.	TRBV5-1	CASSLGRDVLQETQYF	TGCGCCAGCAGCTTGGGTAGGGACGTGTTACAAGAGACCCAGTACTTC
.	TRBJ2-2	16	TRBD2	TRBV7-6	CASRTTSGMNTGELFF	TGTGCCAGCAGGACTACTAGCGGGATGAACACCGGGGAGCTGTTTTTT
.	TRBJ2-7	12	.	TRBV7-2	CASSPAGYEQYF	TGTGCCAGCAGCCCCGCAGGGTACGAGCAGTACTTC
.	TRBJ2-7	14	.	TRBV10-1	CASSESAGSYEQYF	TGCGCCAGCAGTGAGTCGGCGGGGTCCTACGAGCAGTACTTC
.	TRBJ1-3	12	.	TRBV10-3	CASTGSGNTIYF	TGTGCCTCTACAGGGAGCGGAAACACCATATATTTT
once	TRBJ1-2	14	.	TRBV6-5	CASRNARDAMGYTF	TGTGCCAGCAGAAACGCCAGAGACGCTATGGGCTACACCTTC
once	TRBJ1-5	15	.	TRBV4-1	CASSPRDYSNQPQHF	TGCGCCAGCAGCCCCCGGGACTATAGCAATCAGCCCCAGCATTTT
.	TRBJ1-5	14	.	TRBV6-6	CASSPRGGNQPQHF	TGTGCCAGCAGCCCTCGGGGAGGAAATCAGCCCCAGCATTTT
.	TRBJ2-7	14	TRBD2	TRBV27	CASSRAGGSYEQYF	TGTGCCAGCAGTCGAGCGGGGGGCTCCTACGAGCAGTACTTC
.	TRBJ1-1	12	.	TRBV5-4	CASSLPNTEAFF	TGTGCCAGCAGCCTTCCGAACACTGAAGCTTTCTTT
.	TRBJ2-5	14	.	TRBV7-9	CASSIRAAQETQYF	TGTGCCAGCAGCATACGGGCAGCACAAGAGACCCAGTACTTC
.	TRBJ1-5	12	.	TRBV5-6	CASSLRDQPQHF	TGTGCCAGCAGCTTGAGGGATCAGCCCCAGCATTTT
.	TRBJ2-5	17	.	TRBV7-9	CASSLDLAGRFQETQYF	TGTGCCAGCAGCCTCGACTTGGCGGGCCGTTTCCAAGAGACCCAGTACTTC
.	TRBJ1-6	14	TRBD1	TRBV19	CASSSTGVGSPLHF	TGTGCCAGTAGTTCTACAGGGGTAGGATCACCCCTCCACTTT
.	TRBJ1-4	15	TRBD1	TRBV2	CASRAVGTGNEKLFF	TGTGCCAGCAGGGCGGTCGGGACAGGGAATGAAAAACTGTTTTTT
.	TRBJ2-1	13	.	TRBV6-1	CASSPYPYNEQFF	TGTGCCAGCAGTCCCTACCCGTACAATGAGCAGTTCTTC
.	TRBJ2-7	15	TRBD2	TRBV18	CASSQTSGGTYEQYF	TGTGCCAGCTCACAAACTAGCGGAGGAACCTACGAGCAGTACTTC
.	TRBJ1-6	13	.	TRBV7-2	CASSLGANSPLHF	TGTGCCAGCAGCTTAGGGGCCAATTCACCCCTCCACTTT
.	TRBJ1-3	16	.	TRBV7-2	CASSRVGGFSGNTIYF	TGTGCCAGCAGCCGGGTGGGAGGTTTCTCTGGAAACACCATATATTTT
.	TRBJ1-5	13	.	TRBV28	CAAKPGVNQPQHF	TGTGCCGCCAAGCCGGGCGTGAATCAGCCCCAGCATTTT
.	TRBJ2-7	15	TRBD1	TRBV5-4	CASRRDRSLSYEQYF	TGTGCCAGCAGACGGGACAGGTCCCTTTCCTACGAGCAGTACTTC
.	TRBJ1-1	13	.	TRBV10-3	CAISRQEGTEAFF	TGTGCCATCAGTCGACAGGAGGGGACTGAAGCTTTCTTT
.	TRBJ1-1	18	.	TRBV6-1	CASSEVTGNTHGNTEAFF	TGTGCCAGCAGTGAAGTCACAGGGAACACCCACGGGAACACTGAAGCTTTCTTT